Listed here are 2 T cell receptor beta chains from one sample, sequenced in a study of shared clonotypes between healthy human individuals. Assay used: immunoSEQ multiplex PCR; TCRdb lists only in-frame clones, some missing. The sample shows approximately 1,000,000 clones, around 82% of them seen only once. The specimen sequenced was memory CD4+ T cells from PBMCs. Subset indicated: CD45RA-negative fraction. These receptor sequences come from a man between 18 and 35 years old in good health. Some clones in this sample may be carry-over from other donors' samples.

On this clone itself: The sample holds other DNA sequences that translate to the same CDR3. The rearrangement joins TRBV9 to TRBJ2-7; 8 positions agree with TRBD2. V was pared by 1 base and J by 7 bases, with 7 bases of the junction left unmatched. The CDR3 is 14 residues long. Looked up from germline, CDR1 is SGDLS and CDR2 is YYNGEE. CDR3 sequence reads: CASSVTSGRGEQYF. The CDR3 DNA sequence: TGTGCCAGCAGCGTAACCAGCGGGAGAGGGGAGCAGTACTTC.

This clone was detected only a few times. V gene TRBV5-1 combines with J gene TRBJ2-7; D gene uncertain. V lost 0 bases to trimming and J lost 1 base, with 8 bases between them. The CDR3 is made up of 14 amino acids. Germline V gives CDR1 SGHRS, CDR2 YFSETQ. The CDR3 nucleotides are TGCGCCAGCAGCTTGGCGGGCCGGTCCTACGAGCAGTACTTC. Its translation: CASSLAGRSYEQYF.